This record looks at one T cell receptor beta chain sequence and its context. Its antigen is as yet unknown. For the second PCR, which ran for roughly 6 to 12 cycles, a sample-barcoded 5' primer and a J-beta primer mix were used. Each single sample gave us at least 2.5 million CDR3-containing paired-end reads. Each CDR3 protein is one row after TCRdb ran MiXCR on the 5' RACE reads. Of some 1.7 million distinct CDR3 sequences detected, 25% to 30% appear once; the ten largest clones hold 7.7%. The CDR3 contains 14 residues. Germline CDR1 and CDR2: SGHRS and YFSETQ. The V gene lost 4 bases and the J gene lost 7 bases, with 17 bases spanning the gap. The data belong to a study of blood T cells in healthy people across ages. The study, taken as a whole, reports: Donor CMV status, an unknown factor, possibly confounded changes in expanded clonotypes. Among T cells, TCR beta diversity per million cells dropped roughly linearly as age rose.

This TCR was sampled from a young woman in good health. Sequencing was performed on blood. The chain combines TRBV5-1 with TRBJ1-2; D is ambiguous. The CDR3, as DNA: TGCGCCAGCAGCCCCGGAGAGGGCAGTAGTGGCTACACCTTC. Translating gives CASSPGEGSSGYTF.